This entry describes one T cell receptor (beta chain). Its antigen is unknown. Expressed TCRB transcripts were sequenced because the isolated RNA had all been reverse transcribed beforehand. The data were produced by immunoSEQ multiplex PCR, yet TCRdb's version contains in-frame clones alone and is incomplete. The sample records 120,000 or so clones, around 16% being singletons. This entry is derived from a study of beta chain features in type 1 diabetes. Turning to the study itself: Taken together, all samples contributed approximately 110 million examined sorted cells. Study-wide results and limits: No resolution was reached here on whether HLA type influences TCRB rearrangement. All four CD4+ subsets from Type 1 diabetes patients carried moderately but significantly shorter TCRB CDR3s.

Donors contributed one heparinised blood draw apiece, averaging about 116 mL. It was via CD45RO/CCR7/CD25/CD127/CD95/CD27 that CD4+ naive, central memory, regulatory and stem cell-like memory cells were sorted. The sample taken for sequencing was central memory CD4+ T cells from blood. This receptor was identified in a man younger than 30 with type 1 diabetes.

Written as DNA, the CDR3 is TGTGCCAGCCGCTGGACGGACTATGGCTACACCTTC. This codes for CASRWTDYGYTF. The chain has TRBV28 and TRBJ1-2; D gene ambiguous. V was clipped by 8 bases and J by 3 bases, with 10 bases between them. Germline assignment: CDR1 MDHEN and CDR2 SYDVKM. The CDR3 consists of 12 residues.